What follows describes a single T cell receptor (beta chain). Its specificity is not known. Alongside a J-beta primer mix, a sample-barcoded 5' primer served in a second PCR lasting roughly 6 to 12 cycles. Via MiXCR, TCRdb re-called the 5' RACE reads, giving one row per CDR3 protein. The repertoire holds over 600,000 distinct CDR3 sequences, with more than 50% as singletons. Looked up from germline, CDR1 is SGHRS and CDR2 is YFSETQ. The V gene end was trimmed by 4 bases and the J gene end by 3 bases; junction bases not matched to a gene: 10. The CDR3 is made up of 18 amino acids. There were at least 5 micrograms of total RNA extracted from every sample. The data derive from a study of blood T cells in healthy people across ages. Study-level findings and limits: It was not possible, with unsorted PBMCs, to conclusively compare naive and antigen-experienced cells. It was the long-lived donors that had more naive CD4+ cells and higher diversity than aged donors.

Input material: blood. This TCR was sampled from a man aged 40-55 years in good health. The chain couples TRBV5-1 to TRBJ2-2; TRBD2 matches at 12 bases. The CDR3: CASSVGLAGSSDTGELFF. The CDR3, as DNA: TGCGCCAGCAGCGTTGGACTAGCGGGGTCGTCGGACACCGGGGAGCTGTTTTTT.